Given below is one T cell receptor beta chain in context. Antigen specificity is unknown. The data were taken from a study of T cell responses to AZD1222 COVID-19 vaccine. V shed 4 bases and J shed 0 bases, with 10 bases lying between them. Germline V gene sequence: CDR1 SGHRS, CDR2 YFSETQ. The CDR3 totals 14 residues. Study-level results: The donors showed a predominance of white British ancestry and of females, with possible underestimation of clonal diversity. There were repertoire samples only from the period after the peak T cell response. Across spike, vaccine-associated CD4 TCRs were found, dominant at 160-218 and 743-854. Recipients of two AZD1222 doses showed rising Spike-specific TCR breadth and depth.

Sequenced by immunoSEQ multiplex PCR; TCRdb stores in-frame clones only, minus some. Of about 160,000 clones listed, 80% to 95% are singletons. This clonotype was sampled from an adult who received the AZD1222 COVID-19 vaccine. The sample consisted of peripheral blood, taken 28 days after the second AZD1222 dose. This chain uses TRBV5-1 with TRBJ1-2, with D possibly being TRBD1 (5 bases). CDR3 sequence: CASSPGQPNYGYTF. As DNA, the CDR3 is TGCGCCAGCAGCCCCGGACAACCTAACTATGGCTACACCTTC.